This TCR beta chain was recorded in a study of T cell repertoires in cytomegalovirus infection. Across the whole study: The public TCR beta signatures pointed to both CMV infection and matching HLA type. Overall study findings and caveats: What dominated the ex vivo response were HLA-C-restricted CMV-specific TCR beta clonotypes. CMV carriers having the relevant HLA were flagged by cumulative public TCR beta family frequency.

Per the germline V gene, CDR1 is MNHEY and CDR2 is SVGAGI. This CDR3 is built from 14 residues. Trimming removed 0 bases at V and 8 bases at J, with 13 bases between. This clonotype turned up a few times. Its antigen remains unknown. TCRdb fed the reads into MiXCR, producing one record per CDR3 protein. This repertoire shows about 330,000 distinct CDR3 sequences, more than 8% found once; its top ten account for about 4.5%. This chain links TRBV6-5 with TRBJ1-1; a weak D match, TRBD1 (5 bases). The TCR originated in a human donor in good health (CMV status not recorded). Some clones in this sample may be carry-over from other donors' samples. Sequencing was performed on PBMCs. In DNA form, the CDR3 reads TGTGCCAGCAGTTACTCGTTTCTTGGGGGGGAAGCTTTCTTT. This sequence encodes CASSYSFLGGEAFF.